This TCR beta chain was observed in a study of Tregs in tolerant kidney transplant recipients. The nonmyeloablative bone marrow transplants came from related graft donors, with transient mixed chimerism. The table came from immunoSEQ multiplex PCR; TCRdb's copy has only in-frame clones and leaves some out. The sample totals roughly 15,000 clones. This clonotype was sampled from a human patient who received a combined kidney and bone marrow transplant. Some T cells may trace back to the graft donor. The sample here was CD8+ T cells from blood (PBMCs), taken 6 months after the transplant.

CDR3 region: CASSIEGYGAWNEQFF. CDR3 DNA, as far as it was read: TGTGCCAGTAGTATTGAGGGGTATGGGGCATGGAATGAG. V gene TRBV19 combines with J gene TRBJ2-1; the D gene could be TRBD1 or TRBD2 (5 bases each). The read ends 3 residues shy of where the CDR3 ends; the end is completed using the germline J gene. Germline CDR1 is LNHDA and CDR2 is SQIVND (reference sequence). The CDR3 runs 16 residues. The ends were cut back, 3 bases at V and 7 bases at J, with 19 bases in the middle. Full variable domain (missing parts from reference TRBV19 and TRBJ2-1): DGGITQSPKYLFRKEGQNVTLSCEQNLNHDAMYWYRQDPGQGLRLIYYSQIVNDFQKGDIAEGYSVSREKKESFPLTVTSAQKNPTAFYLCASSIEGYGAWNEQFFGPGTRLTVL.